This T cell receptor (beta chain) was captured in a study of blood T cells in healthy people across ages. For this clonotype: Its specificity is unknown.

Overall study findings and caveats: Observed TCR beta diversity showed a strong correlation with the percentage of naive T cells as measured by flow cytometry.

This CDR3 contains 16 residues. Trimming removed 4 bases at V and 8 bases at J, with 21 bases between. Looked up from germline, CDR1 is SGHAT and CDR2 is FQDESV (reference sequence). A sample-barcoded 5' primer and a J-beta primer mix were used in a second PCR of roughly 7 to 11 cycles. Each CDR3 protein is one row after TCRdb ran MiXCR on the 5' RACE reads. There are hundreds of thousands of distinct CDR3 sequences in the sample; 48% occur only once, and roughly 13% lies in the top ten. The TCR sequence derives from a man aged 25-40 years in good health. V and J are TRBV11-1 and TRBJ2-1, with D tentatively TRBD1 or TRBD2 (5 bases each). Sequenced material: blood. This CDR3 is CASSSSPRDLRDEQFF. In DNA form, the CDR3 reads TGTGCCAGCAGCTCGTCACCCCGGGACCTCAGGGATGAGCAGTTCTTC. The variable domain in full, completed from reference TRBV11-1 and TRBJ2-1, reads EAEVAQSPRYKITEKSQAVAFWCDPISGHATLYWYRQILGQGPELLVQFQDESVVDDSQLPKDRFSAERLKGVDSTLKIQPAELGDSAMYLCASSSSPRDLRDEQFFGPGTRLTVL.